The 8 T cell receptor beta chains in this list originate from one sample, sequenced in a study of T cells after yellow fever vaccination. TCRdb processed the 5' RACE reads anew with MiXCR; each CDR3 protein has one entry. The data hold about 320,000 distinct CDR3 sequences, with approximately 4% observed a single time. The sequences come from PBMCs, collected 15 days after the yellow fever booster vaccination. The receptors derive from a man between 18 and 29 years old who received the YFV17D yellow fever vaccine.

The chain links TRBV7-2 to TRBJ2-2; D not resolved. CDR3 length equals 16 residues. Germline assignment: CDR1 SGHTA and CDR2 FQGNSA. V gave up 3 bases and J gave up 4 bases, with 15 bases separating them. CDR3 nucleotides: TGTGCCAGCAGCTTCGGGCAGATCTTGTCCACCGGGGAGCTGTTTTTT. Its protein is CASSFGQILSTGELFF.

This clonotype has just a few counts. CDR3 amino acids: CAWSKAGLWDTEAFF. The CDR3 bases are TGTGCCTGGAGCAAAGCAGGCTTATGGGACACTGAAGCTTTCTTT. V is TRBV30 and J is TRBJ1-1; no reliable D call. Germline-derived CDR1 and CDR2 are GTSNPN and SVGIG (reference sequence). There are 15 residues in the CDR3. V was clipped by 3 bases and J by 3 bases, with 17 bases between them.

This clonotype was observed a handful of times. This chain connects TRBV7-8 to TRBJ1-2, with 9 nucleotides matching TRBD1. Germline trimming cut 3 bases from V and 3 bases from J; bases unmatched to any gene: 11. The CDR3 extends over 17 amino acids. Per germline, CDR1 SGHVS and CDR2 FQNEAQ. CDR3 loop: CASSFKTRWDRDYGYTF. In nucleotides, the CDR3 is TGTGCCAGCAGCTTCAAAACCCGTTGGGACAGGGACTATGGCTACACCTTC.

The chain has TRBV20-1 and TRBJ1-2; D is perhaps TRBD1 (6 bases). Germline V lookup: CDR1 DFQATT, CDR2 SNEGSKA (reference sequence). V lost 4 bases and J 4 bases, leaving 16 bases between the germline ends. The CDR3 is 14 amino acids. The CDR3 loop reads CSAIGGASGYGYTF. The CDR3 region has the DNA TGCAGTGCTATAGGGGGAGCTAGTGGCTATGGCTACACCTTC.

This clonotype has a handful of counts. CDR3 in amino acids: CASSKQQGYEQYF. CDR3 sequence (DNA): TGTGCCAGCTCAAAGCAACAGGGGTACGAGCAGTACTTC. The J gene is TRBJ2-7, the V gene TRBV18; 7 nucleotides match TRBD1. The germline V gene has CDR1 KGHSH and CDR2 LQKENI. The CDR3 extends over 13 amino acids. The V gene end was trimmed by 5 bases and the J gene end by 4 bases; junction bases not matched to a gene: 5.

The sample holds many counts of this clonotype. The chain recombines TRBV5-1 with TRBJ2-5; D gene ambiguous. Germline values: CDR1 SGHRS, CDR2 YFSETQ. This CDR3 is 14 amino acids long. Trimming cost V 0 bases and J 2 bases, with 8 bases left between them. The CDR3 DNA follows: TGCGCCAGCAGCTTGGTTCGGCAGCAAGAGACCCAGTACTTC. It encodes CASSLVRQQETQYF.

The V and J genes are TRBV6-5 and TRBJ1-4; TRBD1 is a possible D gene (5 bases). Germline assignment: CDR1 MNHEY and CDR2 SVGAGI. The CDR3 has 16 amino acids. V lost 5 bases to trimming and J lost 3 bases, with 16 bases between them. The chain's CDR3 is CASSTRWGLANEKLFF. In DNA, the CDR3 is TGTGCCAGCAGTACCCGTTGGGGGTTAGCTAATGAAAAACTGTTTTTT.

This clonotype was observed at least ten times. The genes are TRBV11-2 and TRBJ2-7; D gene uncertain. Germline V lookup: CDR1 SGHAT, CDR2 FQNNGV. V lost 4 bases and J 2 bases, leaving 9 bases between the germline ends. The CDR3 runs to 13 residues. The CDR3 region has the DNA TGTGCCAGCAGCTGGGGTTACCCCTACGAGCAGTACGTC. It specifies CASSWGYPYEQYV.